This T cell receptor (beta chain) comes out of a study of regulatory T cells in long-lasting Graves disease. Study-wide points: TRBV28, TRBJ1-2 and TRBJ2-5 emerged as the favored segments in persistent disease. Persistent Graves' patients showed less TCR diversity than newly diagnosed ones. In persistent patients, shared public clonotypes (more than 2,500) outnumbered those in new patients (approximately 970).

As to time point: newly diagnosed GD, antithyroid drugs for less than 3 months. The TCR library used RNA extracted from PBMCs. iRepertoire HTBI primers and Arm-PCR of CDR3 regions built TCR beta libraries. Each CDR3 protein is one row after TCRdb ran MiXCR on the multiplex PCR reads. Here the sample spans roughly 400,000 distinct CDR3 sequences, about a sixth being singletons. With regard to this clonotype: Its antigen remains unknown.

CDR1 is MNHEY and CDR2 is SMNVEV in the germline V gene (reference sequence). Deletions cut 2 bases from V and 9 bases from J, with 14 bases between. CDR3 length: 15 residues. A further study also used this sample, focusing on T cells in Graves' hyperthyroidism and ophthalmopathy. That paper adds: Using the HTBI primer set, a first-round RT-PCR was run on the TCR CDR3.

The source is a woman aged 18-35 years with Graves disease. The specimen comprised peripheral blood mononuclear cells (PBMCs), sampled at new diagnosis, from a patient treated with antithyroid drugs. The rearrangement links TRBV27 to TRBJ1-6; D perhaps matches TRBD1 (5 bases). In DNA form, the CDR3 reads TGTGCCAGCAGTTTACGTAGGAATAGGGGTTCACCCCTCCACTTT. Translation gives CASSLRRNRGSPLHF.